Each of the 20 T cell receptor beta chains below was sequenced from the same sample in a study of blood T cell repertoires in COVID-19. Using immunoSEQ multiplex PCR, the repertoire was profiled, and TCRdb retains in-frame clones only, with some absent. This table holds fewer than 450,000 clones, 88% found once. Sequencing was carried out using peripheral blood. The receptors originated from a woman in her fifties or sixties with COVID-19, enrolled during active disease.

The rearrangement uses TRBV27 and TRBJ2-7; no definite D call. Trimming pared 1 base from V and 5 bases from J, leaving 12 bases between. Germline values: CDR1 MNHEY, CDR2 SMNVEV (reference sequence). This CDR3 comprises 14 residues. CDR3 sequence: CASSLLEERNEQYF. In DNA form, the CDR3 reads TGTGCCAGCAGTTTATTGGAAGAGAGGAACGAGCAGTACTTC.

The rearrangement uses TRBV30 and TRBJ1-5; D not resolved. The CDR3 totals 8 residues. The germline CDR1 and CDR2 sequences are GTSNPN and SVGIG (reference sequence). The V gene lost 8 bases and the J gene lost 8 bases, with 4 bases spanning the gap. The CDR3 coding sequence is TGTGCCCCCAAGCCCCAGCATTTT. Its protein product is CAPKPQHF.

As DNA, the CDR3 is TGCGCCAGCAGCTTGGGGAGCGGGGGCTTACAAGAGACCCAGTACTTC. Translating it yields CASSLGSGGLQETQYF. The chain links TRBV5-1 to TRBJ2-5; 8 positions match TRBD2. This CDR3 region has 16 residues. CDR1 and CDR2 from the germline V gene are SGHRS and YFSETQ. With V trimmed by 0 bases and J by 2 bases, 6 bases remained unmatched.

The gene calls are TRBV10-3 and TRBJ1-2, with TRBD1 matching over 12 bases. The junction had 6 bases not matched to a gene; V was cut back by 6 bases and J by 4 bases. This CDR3 is 15 amino acids long. Germline V CDR1 and CDR2: ENHRY, SYGVKD. The CDR3 sequence: CAIRGGQGASYGYTF. The CDR3 DNA sequence: TGTGCCATCAGGGGGGGACAGGGGGCCTCCTATGGCTACACCTTC.

A remark on this clone: Within the sample, other DNA sequences also encode this same CDR3. The CDR3 here is CASSPTGYGYTF. The CDR3 bases are TGTGCCAGCAGTCCGACAGGTTATGGCTACACCTTC. The rearrangement joins TRBV6-5 to TRBJ1-2; a weak D match, TRBD1 (6 bases). There are 12 residues in the CDR3. The germline gives CDR1 MNHEY, CDR2 SVGAGI. Trimming shortened V by 5 bases and J by 5 bases, and 9 bases separated the two germline ends.

This CDR3 is CASSLWGRTNYGYTF. The CDR3 DNA reads as TGTGCCAGCAGTTTATGGGGGAGGACTAACTATGGCTACACCTTC. The chain recombines TRBV27 with TRBJ1-2, with a possible D match to TRBD1 (5 bases). The V gene's germline CDR1 is MNHEY and CDR2 SMNVEV (reference sequence). This CDR3 is 15 amino acids long. V gave up 1 base and J gave up 0 bases, with 9 bases separating them.

The rearrangement uses TRBV9 and TRBJ2-5; perhaps TRBD2 as D (7 bases). Trimming removed 1 base from V and 1 base from J, with 11 bases in between. The length of the CDR3 is 15 residues. Germline V CDR1 and CDR2: SGDLS, YYNGEE. CDR3 sequence reads: CASSVSGGAQETQYF. For the CDR3, the DNA is TGTGCCAGCAGCGTAAGTGGGGGGGCCCAAGAGACCCAGTACTTC.

The chain uses TRBV6-5 and TRBJ2-2; weak D call: TRBD2 (5 bases). Germline CDR1 MNHEY, CDR2 SVGAGI. The CDR3 runs 15 residues. V gave up 6 bases and J gave up 4 bases, with 15 bases separating them. CDR3 in amino acids: CASSPPVGSTGELFF. The CDR3 coding sequence is TGTGCCAGCAGCCCCCCGGTAGGGAGCACCGGGGAGCTGTTTTTT.

This sequence joins TRBV11-2 and TRBJ1-2; D uncertain. In germline, CDR1 is SGHAT, CDR2 FQNNGV. This CDR3 spans 14 amino acids. Trimming shortened V by 0 bases and J by 9 bases, and 14 bases separated the two germline ends. The CDR3 sequence: CASSLDVPTASYTF. Here the CDR3 DNA reads TGTGCCAGCAGCTTAGATGTCCCTACAGCAAGCTACACCTTC. The full variable domain, in which reference TRBV11-2 and TRBJ1-2 provide the parts outside the CDR3, is EAGVAQSPRYKIIEKRQSVAFWCNPISGHATLYWYQQILGQGPKLLIQFQNNGVVDDSQLPKDRFSAERLKGVDSTLKIQPAKLEDSAVYLCASSLDVPTASYTFGSGTRLTVV.

The rearrangement uses TRBV19 and TRBJ1-1; maybe TRBD1 (5 bases). The CDR3 extends over 13 amino acids. Germline lookup yields CDR1 LNHDA and CDR2 SQIVND (reference sequence). Trimming removed 4 bases at V and 6 bases at J, with 12 bases between. In nucleotides, the CDR3 is TGTGCCAGTAGTAGTTCAGGGAGGTCTGAAGCTTTCTTT. This sequence encodes CASSSSGRSEAFF.

This clone was observed a few times. CDR3 bases: TGTGCCGGAGGCTCTCTAGCCAAAAACATTCAGTACTTC. It translates to CAGGSLAKNIQYF. The chain couples TRBV7-9 to TRBJ2-4; TRBD2 is a possible D gene (5 bases). The CDR3 spans 13 residues. Germline V lookup: CDR1 SEHNR, CDR2 FQNEAQ (reference sequence). The ends were cut back, 11 bases at V and 0 bases at J, with 11 bases in the middle. Based on the CDR3 plus reference TRBV7-9 and TRBJ2-4, the full variable domain is DTGVSQNPRHKITKRGQNVTFRCDPISEHNRLYWYRQTLGQGPEFLTYFQNEAQLEKSRLLSDRFSAERPKGSFSTLEIQRTEQGDSAMYLCAGGSLAKNIQYFGAGTRLSVL.

The gene calls are TRBV4-1 and TRBJ1-6; no clear D. V lost 7 bases and J lost 6, with 13 bases in between. Germline CDR1 and CDR2: MGHRA and YSYEKL. The CDR3 consists of 14 residues. The CDR3 region has the DNA TGCGCCAGCAAAGCCGACTCCGGTAATTCACCCCTCCACTTT. It is translated as CASKADSGNSPLHF.

The genes are TRBV12-5 and TRBJ1-5, with D hard to call. CDR1 LGHNT and CDR2 FRNRAP come from the germline V gene. V shed 1 base and J shed 3 bases, with 7 bases lying between them. CDR3 size: 14 residues. This CDR3 is CASGLDSFNQPQHF. The CDR3 DNA follows: TGTGCTAGTGGTTTGGACTCCTTCAATCAGCCCCAGCATTTT.

This sequence joins TRBV7-9 and TRBJ1-4, with D possibly matching TRBD1 (5 bases). CDR1 SEHNR and CDR2 FQNEAQ come from the germline V gene (reference sequence). The CDR3 runs 16 residues. V was pared by 1 base and J by 8 bases, with 17 bases between. CDR3 sequence: CASSLGQGPQREKLFF. CDR3 coding DNA: TGTGCCAGCAGCTTAGGCCAGGGCCCACAAAGAGAAAAACTGTTTTTT.

The V and J genes are TRBV28 and TRBJ1-1; no firm D call. Per the germline V gene, CDR1 is MDHEN and CDR2 is SYDVKM. V lost 7 bases, J lost 3 bases, and 9 bases lay in between. This CDR3 region has 12 residues. CDR3 DNA sequence: TGTGCCAGCATTTCAGGTCACACTGAAGCTTTCTTT. Its protein is CASISGHTEAFF.

The CDR3 spells CASSGGDELFF. The CDR3 DNA reads TGTGCCAGTTCAGGGGGCGACGAGCTGTTTTTT. The rearrangement links TRBV6-5 to TRBJ2-2; TRBD1 aligns across 8 bases. This CDR3 contains 11 residues. With V trimmed by 9 bases and J by 11 bases, 5 bases remained unmatched. Germline V gene lookup returns CDR1 MNHEY and CDR2 SVGAGI.

The chain uses TRBV6-5 and TRBJ2-7; tentatively, D is TRBD1 (6 bases). The CDR3 is 12 amino acids. The germline V gene encodes CDR1 MNHEY and CDR2 SVGAGI. Trimming removed 8 bases at V and 5 bases at J, with 13 bases between. The DNA of the CDR3 is TGTGCCAGCCATCTTAGGGGGAACGAGCAGTACTTC. Protein sequence: CASHLRGNEQYF.

V is TRBV29-1 and J is TRBJ1-2, with 9 bases that match TRBD1. Germline CDR1 SQVTM, CDR2 ANQGSEA. The CDR3 runs 13 residues. J lost 6 bases, V lost 3 bases, and 5 bases had no gene match. The CDR3 DNA sequence: TGCAGCGTTGAGGGGACAGGGACCGATGGCTACACCTTC. This gives the protein CSVEGTGTDGYTF.

Only one count was recorded for this clone. V usage is TRBV29-1 and J usage is TRBJ2-3, with TRBD2 matching over 11 bases. Unmatched junction bases numbered 4, after V lost 4 bases and J lost 1 base. The germline V gene has CDR1 SQVTM and CDR2 ANQGSEA. This CDR3 region has 15 residues. The CDR3 region is CSVVLTSGGTDTQYF. In DNA, the CDR3 is TGCAGCGTTGTCCTGACTAGCGGGGGCACAGATACGCAGTATTTT.

This rearrangement joins TRBV4-1 to TRBJ2-7; the D gene is possibly TRBD2 (5 bases). Trimming took 4 bases from V and 5 from J, leaving 12 bases between them. The germline CDR1 and CDR2 sequences are MGHRA and YSYEKL. CDR3 length: 13 amino acids. Here the CDR3 reads CASSPSGGHEQYF. The CDR3 bases are TGCGCCAGCAGCCCCTCCGGAGGCCACGAGCAGTACTTC.